This T cell receptor (beta chain) stems from a study of neurological immune-mediated disorders. Findings of the study overall: When repertoires were grouped phylogenetically, those of 18 of 34 multiple sclerosis patients fell into one related-CDR3 cluster, a possible signature. The level of TCR clonal expansion was highest in patients with HTLV-1-associated myelopathy and lowest in multiple sclerosis, where it fell below the level seen in healthy controls.

With respect to this clonotype: The antigen is undetermined.

Trimming pared 0 bases from V and 5 bases from J, leaving 11 bases between. The CDR3 contains 14 residues. In germline, CDR1 is SGHRS, CDR2 YFSETQ. Synthesis of cDNA was accomplished via 5'RACE employing 10-nucleotide random UMIs. In every sequencing run, more than 160 million TCR-beta sequences were generated from 15-18 subjects. TCRdb re-analysed the 5' RACE reads in MiXCR, keeping a single row per CDR3 protein. The sample yields some 65,000 distinct CDR3 sequences, roughly 5.5% seen once. The sequence came from a woman in her twenties or thirties with multiple sclerosis. The chain combines TRBV5-1 with TRBJ2-5; D uncertain. The sequencing input was PBMCs. The CDR3 protein is CASSLGSEVETQYF. The CDR3 DNA reads TGCGCCAGCAGCTTGGGTAGTGAAGTGGAGACCCAGTACTTC.